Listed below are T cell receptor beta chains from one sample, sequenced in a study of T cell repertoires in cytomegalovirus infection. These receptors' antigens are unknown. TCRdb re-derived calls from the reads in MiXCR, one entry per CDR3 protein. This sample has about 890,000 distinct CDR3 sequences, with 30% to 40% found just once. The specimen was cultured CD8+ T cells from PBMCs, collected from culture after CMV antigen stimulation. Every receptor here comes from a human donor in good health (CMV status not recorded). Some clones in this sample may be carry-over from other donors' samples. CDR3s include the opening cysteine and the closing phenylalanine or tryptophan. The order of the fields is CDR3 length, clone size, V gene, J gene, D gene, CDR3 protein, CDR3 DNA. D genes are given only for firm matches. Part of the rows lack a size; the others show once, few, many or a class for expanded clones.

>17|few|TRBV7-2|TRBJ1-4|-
CASSLRGRGGTNEKLFF
TGTGCCAGCAGCTTAAGGGGTCGGGGGGGAACTAATGAAAAACTGTTTTTT
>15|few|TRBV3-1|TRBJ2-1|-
CASSHGRGSYNEQFF
TGTGCCAGCAGCCATGGGAGGGGGTCCTACAATGAGCAGTTCTTC
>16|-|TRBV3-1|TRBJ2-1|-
CASSQGANRVTHEQFF
TGTGCCAGCAGCCAAGGGGCGAACAGGGTAACACATGAGCAGTTCTTC
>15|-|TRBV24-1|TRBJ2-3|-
CATSDWGAAPGTQYF
TGTGCCACCAGTGATTGGGGGGCCGCTCCCGGTACGCAGTATTTT
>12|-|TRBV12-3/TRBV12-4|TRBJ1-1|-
CASKGLGTEAFF
TGTGCCAGCAAGGGGTTGGGGACTGAAGCTTTCTTT
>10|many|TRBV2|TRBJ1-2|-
CASRGYGYTF
TGTGCTAGTCGTGGCTATGGCTACACCTTC
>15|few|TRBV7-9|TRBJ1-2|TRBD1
CASSPRTGWDYGYTF
TGTGCCAGCAGCCCCAGGACAGGGTGGGACTATGGCTACACCTTC
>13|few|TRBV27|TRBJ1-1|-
CASSFIGFSRAFF
TGTGCCAGCAGTTTCATAGGGTTTTCGAGGGCTTTCTTT
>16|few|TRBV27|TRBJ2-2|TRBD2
CASSSFSGGYTGELFF
TGTGCCAGCAGTTCATTCAGCGGGGGGTACACCGGGGAGCTGTTTTTT
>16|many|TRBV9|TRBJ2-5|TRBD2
CASSVARGGPQETQYF
TGTGCCAGCAGCGTGGCTCGGGGGGGGCCACAAGAGACCCAGTACTTC
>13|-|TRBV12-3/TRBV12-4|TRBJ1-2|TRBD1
CASSEQGAHGYTF
TGTGCCAGCAGCGAACAGGGGGCGCATGGCTACACCTTC
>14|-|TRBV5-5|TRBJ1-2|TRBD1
CASSDWTGVYGYTF
TGTGCCAGCTCTGATTGGACAGGGGTCTATGGCTACACCTTC
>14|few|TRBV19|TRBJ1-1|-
CASIGAPPNTEAFF
TGTGCCAGTATAGGGGCACCACCGAACACTGAAGCTTTCTTT
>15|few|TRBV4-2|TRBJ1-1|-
CASSQEEAMNTEAFF
TGTGCCAGCAGCCAAGAGGAAGCTATGAACACTGAAGCTTTCTTT
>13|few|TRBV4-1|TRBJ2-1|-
CASSQAPGPSKVF
TGCGCCAGCAGCCAGGCCCCGGGACCGAGTAAGGTCTTC
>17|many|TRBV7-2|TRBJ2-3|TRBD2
CASSSRSGGAWDDTQYF
TGTGCCAGCAGCTCCAGGAGCGGGGGGGCCTGGGACGATACGCAGTATTTT
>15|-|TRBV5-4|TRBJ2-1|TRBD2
CASTVRGGAGDEQFF
TGTGCCAGCACCGTCCGGGGGGGGGCCGGGGATGAGCAGTTCTTC
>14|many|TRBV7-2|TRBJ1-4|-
CASSPARTNEKLFF
TGTGCCAGCAGCCCAGCGAGAACTAATGAAAAACTGTTTTTT
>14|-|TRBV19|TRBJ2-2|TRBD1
CASRPGTVTGELFF
TGTGCCAGTAGACCCGGGACAGTTACCGGGGAGCTGTTTTTT
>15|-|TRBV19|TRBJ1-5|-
CASSIVVQGPQPQHF
TGTGCCAGTAGTATAGTTGTACAGGGTCCTCAGCCCCAGCATTTT
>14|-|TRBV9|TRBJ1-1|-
CASSDRGVNTEAFF
TGTGCCAGCAGCGATAGGGGGGTGAACACTGAAGCTTTCTTT
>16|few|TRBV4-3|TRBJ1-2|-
CASSQDPSGENYGYTF
TGCGCCAGCAGCCAAGACCCCTCAGGCGAAAACTATGGCTACACCTTC
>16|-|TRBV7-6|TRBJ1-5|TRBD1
CASRLEEGASNQPQHF
TGTGCCAGCAGATTAGAAGAGGGGGCGAGCAATCAGCCCCAGCATTTT
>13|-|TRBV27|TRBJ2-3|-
CASGLRGTDTQYF
TGTGCCAGCGGACTACGGGGCACAGATACGCAGTATTTT
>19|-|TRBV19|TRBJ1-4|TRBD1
CASSIHGGTGGELNEKLFF
TGTGCCAGTAGTATCCATGGAGGGACAGGGGGAGAACTGAATGAAAAACTGTTTTTT
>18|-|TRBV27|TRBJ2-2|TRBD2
CASSSGLAGGYRTGELFF
TGTGCCAGCAGTTCCGGACTAGCGGGGGGGTATCGCACCGGGGAGCTGTTTTTT
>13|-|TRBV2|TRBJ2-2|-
CASRGGYTGELFF
TGTGCCAGCAGAGGGGGTTACACCGGGGAGCTGTTTTTT
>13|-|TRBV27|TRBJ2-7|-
CASTQGRTYEQYF
TGTGCCAGCACCCAGGGGAGAACCTACGAGCAGTACTTC
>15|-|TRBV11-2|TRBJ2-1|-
CASSLGVSWGNEQFF
TGTGCCAGCAGCTTAGGGGTTAGCTGGGGCAATGAGCAGTTCTTC
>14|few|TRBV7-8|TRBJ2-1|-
CASSAGWDSLGQFF
TGTGCCAGCAGCGCCGGCTGGGACTCCTTGGGGCAGTTCTTC
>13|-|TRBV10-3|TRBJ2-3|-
CAISGGGTDTQYF
TGTGCCATCAGCGGGGGAGGCACAGATACGCAGTATTTT
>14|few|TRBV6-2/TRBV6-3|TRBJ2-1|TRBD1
CASNDRVADNEQFF
TGTGCCAGCAACGACAGGGTAGCAGACAATGAGCAGTTCTTC
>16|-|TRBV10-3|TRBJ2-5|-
CAISESNRGSGETQYF
TGTGCCATCAGTGAGTCTAACCGGGGGTCGGGAGAGACCCAGTACTTC
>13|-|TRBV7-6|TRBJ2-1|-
CASSQRSGNEQFF
TGTGCTAGCAGCCAACGCTCGGGGAATGAGCAGTTCTTC
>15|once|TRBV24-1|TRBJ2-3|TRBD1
CATSDSTTGTDTQYF
TGTGCCACCAGTGATTCAACGACAGGGACAGATACGCAGTATTTT
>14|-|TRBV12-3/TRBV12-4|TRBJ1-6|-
CASSLDPYNSPLHF
TGTGCCAGCAGTTTAGATCCGTATAATTCACCCCTCCACTTT
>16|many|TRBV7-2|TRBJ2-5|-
CASSLVPPGSQETQYF
TGTGCCAGCAGCTTAGTGCCCCCCGGGAGTCAGGAGACCCAGTACTTC
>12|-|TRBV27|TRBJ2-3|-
CASSSIRRAQYF
TGTGCCAGCAGTTCCATCCGTCGGGCGCAGTATTTT
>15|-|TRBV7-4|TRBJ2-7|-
CASSLSWGATYEQYF
TGTGCCAGCAGCTTATCTTGGGGCGCCACCTACGAGCAGTACTTC
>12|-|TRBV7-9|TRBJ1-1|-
CASSFLREGAFF
TGTGCCAGCAGCTTCCTCCGGGAGGGGGCTTTCTTT
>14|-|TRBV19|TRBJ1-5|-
CASSIVQAEEPQHF
TGTGCCAGTAGTATTGTTCAGGCGGAGGAGCCCCAGCATTTT
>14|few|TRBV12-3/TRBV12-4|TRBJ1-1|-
CASSWAPGGSEAFF
TGTGCCAGCAGTTGGGCCCCCGGGGGCAGTGAAGCTTTCTTT
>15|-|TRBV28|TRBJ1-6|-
CASSPRTPLNSPLHF
TGTGCCAGCAGTCCGCGGACCCCATTGAATTCACCCCTCCACTTT
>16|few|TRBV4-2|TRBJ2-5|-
CASSQVGGGDQETQYF
TGTGCCAGCAGCCAAGTGGGAGGGGGGGACCAAGAGACCCAGTACTTC
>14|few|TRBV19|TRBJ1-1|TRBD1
CASSMTGTNTEAFF
TGTGCCAGTAGTATGACAGGGACGAACACTGAAGCTTTCTTT
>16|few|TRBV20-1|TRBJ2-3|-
CSATNSRGTSTDTQYF
TGCAGTGCTACAAATAGTAGAGGCACTAGCACAGATACGCAGTATTTT
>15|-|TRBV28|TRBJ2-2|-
CASSSPPDSTGELFF
TGTGCCAGCAGTTCTCCCCCGGACAGCACCGGGGAGCTGTTTTTT
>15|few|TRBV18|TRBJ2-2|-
CASSHWDSNTGELFF
TGTGCCAGCTCACACTGGGACTCGAACACCGGGGAGCTGTTTTTT
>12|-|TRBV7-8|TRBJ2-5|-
CASSGEGETQYF
TGTGCCAGCAGCGGGGAAGGAGAGACCCAGTACTTC
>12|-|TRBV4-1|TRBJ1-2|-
CASSQDGQGYTF
TGTGCCAGCAGCCAAGATGGTCAGGGCTACACCTTC
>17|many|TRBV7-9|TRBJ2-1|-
CASSPEGPTLQGHEQFF
TGTGCCAGCAGCCCAGAGGGGCCTACACTACAGGGTCATGAGCAGTTCTTC
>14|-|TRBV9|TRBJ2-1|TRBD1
CASSSGQIRNEQFF
TGTGCCAGCAGCTCGGGACAGATAAGGAATGAGCAGTTCTTC
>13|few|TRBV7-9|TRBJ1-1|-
CAGGQSMNTEAFF
TGTGCTGGAGGACAGAGTATGAACACTGAAGCTTTCTTT
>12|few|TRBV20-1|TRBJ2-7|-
CSASRTGYEQYF
TGCAGTGCTAGCCGAACCGGGTACGAGCAGTACTTC
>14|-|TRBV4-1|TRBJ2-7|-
CASSHRDLVSEQYF
TGCGCCAGCAGCCACCGGGACTTAGTATCCGAGCAGTACTTC
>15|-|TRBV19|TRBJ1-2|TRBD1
CASRPWTGTDYGYTF
TGTGCCAGTAGACCCTGGACAGGGACCGACTATGGCTACACCTTC
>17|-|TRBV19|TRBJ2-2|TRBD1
CASSIDLGTGVPGELFF
TGTGCCAGTAGTATAGATCTTGGGACAGGGGTCCCCGGGGAGCTGTTTTTT